Following are 28 T cell receptor beta chains from one sample sequenced in a study of T cell repertoires in cytomegalovirus infection. TCRdb recomputed calls from the reads with MiXCR, one row per CDR3 protein. The sample yields some 920,000 distinct CDR3 sequences, 25% to 40% seen once. No antigen has been assigned to these receptors. The starting material was cultured CD8+ T cells from PBMCs, obtained from culture after CMV antigen stimulation. Source of these receptors: a human donor in good health (CMV status not recorded). Some clones in this sample may be carry-over from other donors' samples.

This clonotype appeared a few times. The chain couples TRBV6-8 to TRBJ1-1, with D perhaps matching TRBD1 (5 bases). The CDR3 has 16 amino acids. Trimming left V 5 bases short and J 6 bases short, with 22 bases between. Germline CDR1 is MNHGY and CDR2 is SAAAGT. CDR3 amino acids: CASSASGTRVFSEAFF. The CDR3 nucleotides read TGTGCCAGCAGTGCATCCGGGACGCGCGTTTTTTCTGAAGCTTTCTTT.

This clonotype appeared a few times. This chain joins TRBV4-2 and TRBJ1-4; D ambiguous. Germline V gene data show CDR1 as LGHNA and CDR2 as YNFKEQ. The CDR3 has 14 amino acids. V was cut by 0 bases and J by 8 bases, with 10 bases left in between. The DNA of the CDR3 is TGTGCCAGCAGCCAAGATCCTTTAGACGAAAAACTGTTTTTT. It codes for CASSQDPLDEKLFF.

The chain recombines TRBV7-8 with TRBJ1-4; 8 bases align to TRBD1. The junction had 13 bases not matched to a gene; V was cut back by 4 bases and J by 6 bases. Germline V gene data show CDR1 as SGHVS and CDR2 as FQNEAQ. This CDR3 region has 17 residues. The CDR3 reads CASSSRRQGARDEKLFF. CDR3 sequence (DNA): TGTGCCAGCAGCTCCCGGCGGCAGGGGGCTAGGGATGAAAAACTGTTTTTT.

There are a few counts of this clonotype. The chain combines TRBV4-1 with TRBJ2-2, with 7 bases matching TRBD1. V was clipped by 3 bases and J by 7 bases; unmatched bases: 14. Looked up from germline, CDR1 is MGHRA and CDR2 is YSYEKL. This CDR3 contains 17 residues. The CDR3 region is CASSQFGETGLIGELFF. DNA for the CDR3: TGCGCCAGCAGCCAGTTCGGTGAGACAGGGTTGATCGGGGAGCTGTTTTTT.

The CDR3 DNA follows: TGTGCCAGCAGCCCCAAGGGGGAAGAGACCCAGTACTTC. This gives the protein CASSPKGEETQYF. This chain uses TRBV7-9 with TRBJ2-5; D might be TRBD1 (6 bases). This CDR3 is 13 amino acids long. The germline CDR1 and CDR2 sequences are SEHNR and FQNEAQ (reference sequence). V shed 5 bases and J shed 3 bases, with 10 bases lying between them.

The gene calls are TRBV6-6 and TRBJ1-2; 7 bases line up with TRBD1. The length of the CDR3 is 16 residues. The ends lost 6 bases at V and 2 bases at J; junction bases unmatched: 12. Looked up from germline, CDR1 is MNHNY and CDR2 is SVGAGI (reference sequence). In DNA form, the CDR3 reads TGTGCCAGCAGCAAAGAGACACAGGGGAGGAACTATGGCTACACCTTC. Translating gives CASSKETQGRNYGYTF.

The chain couples TRBV11-3 to TRBJ1-5; possible D gene TRBD1, 6 bases. The length of the CDR3 is 20 residues. Germline V gives CDR1 SGHNT, CDR2 YENEEA. V was clipped by 4 bases and J by 4 bases, with 29 bases between them. The CDR3 region has the DNA TGTGCCAGCAGCTGTGGGGGCGGGGACGGCCATTTGGAAGGAAATCAGCCCCAGCATTTT. It yields the protein CASSCGGGDGHLEGNQPQHF.

A note on this clonotype: A much larger clone lies a single base off, so this may be a read error. CDR3 DNA sequence: TGTGCCAACAGTTCTTCGGAACATGAGTTGTGGTATTTT. It translates to CANSSSEHELWYF. The rearrangement uses TRBV12-3 or TRBV12-4 and TRBJ2-3; D is ambiguous. This CDR3 comprises 13 residues.

V gene TRBV27 combines with J gene TRBJ2-7; 9 bases align to TRBD2. V shed 0 bases and J 3 bases; nucleotides not matched to a gene: 3. The CDR3 loop spans 15 amino acids. Germline V lookup: CDR1 MNHEY, CDR2 SMNVEV (reference sequence). The CDR3 DNA reads TGTGCCAGCAGTTTATCGTCTAGCGGGGTCTACGAGCAGTACTTC. It codes for CASSLSSSGVYEQYF.

CDR3 nucleotide sequence: TGTGCCAGCAGCTTAGCATACGTTACCCGACAGAACGCTAACTATGGCTACACCTTC. Translation gives CASSLAYVTRQNANYGYTF. The rearrangement joins TRBV7-9 to TRBJ1-2, with a tentative D call TRBD1 (5 bases). The CDR3 extends over 19 amino acids. CDR1 SEHNR and CDR2 FQNEAQ come from the germline V gene (reference sequence). Trimming removed 0 bases from V and 0 bases from J, with 20 bases in between.

V usage is TRBV12-3 or TRBV12-4 and J usage is TRBJ1-1; the match to TRBD1 covers 11 bases. This CDR3 is 14 amino acids long. Trimming removed 7 bases from V and 5 bases from J; junction bases left unmatched: 6. CDR3 bases: TGTGCCAGCACCTGGACAGGGGGCGGAACTGAAGCTTTCTTT. Amino acids: CASTWTGGGTEAFF.

This clonotype has just a few counts. The chain recombines TRBV20-1 with TRBJ2-6; no definite D call. The CDR3 runs 13 residues. The germline V gene has CDR1 DFQATT and CDR2 SNEGSKA (reference sequence). Trimming cost V 5 bases and J 2 bases, with 7 bases left between them. CDR3 DNA sequence: TGCAGTGCTGAGAGGACTGGGGCCAACGTCCTGACTTTC. It codes for CSAERTGANVLTF.

This clonotype was seen only a few times. The chain uses TRBV4-1 and TRBJ2-2; D uncertain. The CDR3 has 14 residues. V was shortened by 3 bases and J by 6 bases, with 11 bases between the two germline ends. In germline, CDR1 is MGHRA, CDR2 YSYEKL. This CDR3 reads CASSQLPGSGELFF. Here the CDR3 DNA reads TGCGCCAGCAGCCAGCTTCCCGGTTCCGGGGAGCTGTTTTTT.

This clonotype was picked up one time. A read error may explain this, as a much larger clone is one base away. The CDR3 protein is CASSQLTSGGETQYF. The CDR3, as DNA: TGTGCCAGCAGCCAACTGACTAGCGGGGGTGAGACCCAGTACTTC. This sequence joins TRBV7-6 and TRBJ2-5; 12 positions match TRBD2. There are 15 residues in the CDR3. Germline V gives CDR1 SGHVS, CDR2 FNYEAQ. With 5 bases clipped from V and 5 bases from J, the junction kept 6 bases outside the gene matches. The variable domain in full, completed from reference TRBV7-6 and TRBJ2-5, reads GAGVSQSPRYKVTKRGQDVALRCDPISGHVSLYWYRQALGQGPEFLTYFNYEAQQDKSGLPNDRFSAERPEGSISTLTIQRTEQRDSAMYRCASSQLTSGGETQYFGPGTRLLVL.

This chain links TRBV29-1 with TRBJ1-1, with D unresolved. The CDR3 runs to 14 residues. Between the trimmed V and J ends, which lost 1 base and 7 bases, there was a span of 16 bases. Germline loops: CDR1 SQVTM, CDR2 ANQGSEA. The CDR3 protein is CSVEGGSGADEAFF. CDR3 bases: TGCAGCGTTGAAGGGGGATCGGGCGCGGATGAAGCTTTCTTT.

V usage is TRBV27 and J usage is TRBJ2-7; TRBD1 matches at 8 bases. The CDR3 has 15 residues. J was trimmed by 7 bases and V by 6 bases; bases with no gene match: 14. Germline CDR1 and CDR2: MNHEY and SMNVEV (reference sequence). The CDR3 DNA reads as TGTGCCAGCAGGCGCCGGGGCAGGGGGCTTGAGGAGCAGTACTTC. As protein: CASRRRGRGLEEQYF.

This clonotype has more than one count but fewer than ten. This chain links TRBV7-9 with TRBJ2-1, with TRBD2 as a possible D gene (6 bases). The CDR3 is 14 residues long. V was clipped by 4 bases and J by 8 bases, with 15 bases between them. Germline values: CDR1 SEHNR, CDR2 FQNEAQ (reference sequence). The CDR3 reads CASSSWGELHEQFF. CDR3 bases: TGTGCCAGCAGCTCCTGGGGGGAGCTACATGAGCAGTTCTTC.

The V gene is TRBV6-2 or TRBV6-3, the J gene TRBJ2-1, with 7 bases identical to TRBD2. From germline, CDR1 is MNHEY and CDR2 SVGEGT. This CDR3 comprises 16 residues. V was pared by 4 bases and J by 1 base, with 7 bases of the junction left unmatched. The CDR3 region is CASSFLGGGSYNEQFF. The CDR3 nucleotides are TGTGCCAGCAGTTTCCTCGGCGGGGGTTCCTACAATGAGCAGTTCTTC.

This rearrangement joins TRBV28 to TRBJ1-1; D is ambiguous. CDR1 MDHEN and CDR2 SYDVKM come from the germline V gene. The CDR3 sequence is 14 residues long. The V end was cut by 2 bases, the J end by 7 bases, with 14 bases between. In DNA form, the CDR3 reads TGTGCCAGCAGTTTAAGGGCCCAGAAAGATGAAGCTTTCTTT. Translating it yields CASSLRAQKDEAFF.

The chain employs TRBV6-5 and TRBJ1-2; no reliable D call. The CDR3 runs to 16 residues. CDR1 is MNHEY and CDR2 is SVGAGI in the germline V gene. Trimming removed 0 bases from V and 4 bases from J, with 15 bases in between. The CDR3 is CASSYSAAGNPYGYTF. CDR3 nucleotides: TGTGCCAGCAGTTACTCAGCGGCAGGAAATCCCTATGGCTACACCTTC.

This clonotype has at least ten counts. The chain is built from TRBV7-2 and TRBJ2-5, with TRBD1 identical over 10 bases. V trimming: 8 bases; J trimming: 9 bases; junction bases outside the gene matches: 15. The CDR3 extends over 15 amino acids. Germline V gene sequence: CDR1 SGHTA, CDR2 FQGNSA. CDR3: CASLTRDRGPTSQYF. The CDR3 bases are TGTGCCAGCCTTACCCGGGACAGGGGCCCTACCTCCCAGTACTTC.

Comment on this clonotype: The junction departs from the called germline gene at one end, perhaps through a read error. The rearrangement uses TRBV12-3 or TRBV12-4 and TRBJ2-6; unclear D gene. The CDR3 totals 11 residues. The CDR3 region has the DNA TGTGTCAGCCTTGGGGCCAACGTCCTGACTTTC. Amino acid sequence: CVSLGANVLTF.

The genes are TRBV4-2 and TRBJ2-5, with TRBD2 as a possible D gene (6 bases). The V end was cut by 1 base, the J end by 5 bases, with 14 bases between. Germline CDR1 and CDR2: LGHNA and YNFKEQ. This CDR3 region has 15 residues. The CDR3 coding sequence is TGTGCCAGCAGCCAAGGGAGGGGCGGCGGGGAGACCCAGTACTTC. Encoded protein: CASSQGRGGGETQYF.

The chain couples TRBV7-9 to TRBJ2-5; a weak D match, TRBD1 (6 bases). The ends were cut back, 5 bases at V and 0 bases at J, with 16 bases in the middle. The germline gives CDR1 SEHNR, CDR2 FQNEAQ (reference sequence). This CDR3 contains 16 residues. The CDR3 nucleotides read TGTGCCAGCAGCCGCGCCGACAGGACGTACCAAGAGACCCAGTACTTC. Its translation is CASSRADRTYQETQYF.

This rearrangement joins TRBV14 to TRBJ1-1; 8 bases line up with TRBD1. V lost 7 bases, J lost 5 bases, and 6 bases stayed unmatched. Germline V gene data show CDR1 as SGHDN and CDR2 as FVKESK. The CDR3 covers 13 residues. The CDR3: CASTLQGGTEAFF. The CDR3 DNA follows: TGTGCCAGCACCCTACAGGGGGGGACTGAAGCTTTCTTT.

The rearrangement links TRBV7-6 to TRBJ1-2; 9 bases line up with TRBD1. The germline gives CDR1 SGHVS, CDR2 FNYEAQ. V gave up 5 bases and J gave up 8 bases; unmatched junction bases: 6. This CDR3 contains 13 residues. This CDR3 reads CASSPRQGEGYTF. The CDR3 DNA is TGTGCCAGCAGCCCCCGACAGGGGGAGGGCTACACCTTC. The complete variable domain, with remaining parts taken from reference TRBV7-6 and TRBJ1-2, reads GAGVSQSPRYKVTKRGQDVALRCDPISGHVSLYWYRQALGQGPEFLTYFNYEAQQDKSGLPNDRFSAERPEGSISTLTIQRTEQRDSAMYRCASSPRQGEGYTFGSGTRLTVV.

This chain uses TRBV5-5 with TRBJ2-7, with D uncertain. The V gene lost 1 base and the J gene lost 2 bases, with 10 bases spanning the gap. CDR1 is SGHKS and CDR2 is YYEKEE in the germline V gene (reference sequence). The CDR3 contains 14 residues. The CDR3 region has the DNA TGTGCCAGCAGCTTGTTTAACAACGCCTACGAGCAGTACGTC. Amino acid sequence: CASSLFNNAYEQYV.

This chain links TRBV4-2 with TRBJ2-5; 9 nucleotides match TRBD2. Trimming took 4 bases from V and 5 from J; bases not matched to a gene: 8. The CDR3 is 15 amino acids. Per the germline V gene, CDR1 is LGHNA and CDR2 is YNFKEQ. The CDR3 loop is CASSRRVAGVETQYF. The DNA for the CDR3 is TGTGCCAGCAGCCGCAGGGTAGCGGGGGTTGAGACCCAGTACTTC.